This TCR beta chain emerged from a study of blood T cell repertoires in COVID-19 (dated by TCRdb to the early 2020s). Background for the entire study: The collaborator samples originated in the United States, Italy and Spain and spanned the acute and convalescent phases of COVID-19. The prospective study material was composed of cDNA or gDNA derived from T cells, B-cell-depleted T cells, or PBMCs. Where available, HLA class I and class II types were taken from metadata supplied by the sample provider and were not determined by assay-based typing. A freely available public database, intended as a resource for researchers studying the immune response to SARS-CoV-2, is where the repertoires were released. Nearly every sample came with metadata listing a de-identified subject ID, COVID-19 status, age in years and sex. The samples were drawn from two sources: the first 160 participants of the ongoing ImmuneRACE study, and approximately 1,300 subjects contributed by 6 global collaborators. Subjects who had been exposed to COVID-19, were actively infected with it, or had recovered from it provided the deeply sampled blood TCRbeta repertoires that made up the dataset. Points the paper makes about the study in general: Clinical and demographic metadata were provided uncurated, with the amount varying by source and participant.

Collaborating institutions collected whole blood in K2EDTA tubes following their own protocols. Collaborator samples were shipped for TCRbeta analysis as frozen whole blood, isolated PBMCs, or DNA extracted from either sample type. TCRbeta CDR3 regions were amplified from genomic DNA using the immunoSEQ Assay, a bias-controlled multiplex PCR. The source study handled its data this way. Nucleated cell counts per sample were estimated from amplification of reference gene primers within the assay. To quantify the absolute abundance of each unique TCRbeta CDR3 rearrangement, sequence reads were collapsed and filtered. Productive Simpson clonality was computed per sample as the square root of Simpson's diversity index over productive rearrangements. TCRdb obtained this table from immuneACCESS and retained in-frame rearrangements with V and J assigned. These tables miss some clones; where compared with another copy, unresolved V genes account for less than half of the shortfall, and the remainder is unexplained. The DNA was the basis for D and trimming; V, J and clone size are from that table. In all, the sample holds about 4,700 clones, and approximately 80% of those were seen once. The leading ten clones occupy around 15% of the sample.

Counted from cysteine to phenylalanine, this CDR3 has 13 amino acids. This entry keeps only the CDR3 DNA: 39 bases, framed from base 1. Trimming removed 3 bases from V and 6 bases from J, leaving 11 bases between the germline ends. According to the germline V gene, CDR1 reads SGHAT and CDR2 reads FQNNGV. As for this clone: Its antigen is not yet known. Base quality data are lacking; no much larger clone is found one base away.

This clonotype was sampled from a man in his 70s with active COVID-19. Sample: peripheral blood. Recombination linked TRBV11-2 to TRBJ1-1; TRBD1 is a weak D gene call, 6 bases matching. The sequenced DNA: TGTGCCAGCAGCTTTGCGGGGGCAGCTGAAGCTTTCTTT. This codes for CASSFAGAAEAFF.